This TCR beta chain was retrieved from a study of PD-1 blockade in mismatch repair-deficient tumors. Study as a whole: Patients had over 10 mismatch repair-deficient cancer types, all previously treated and progressing. Whole-study results and caveats: After pembrolizumab, tumor-resident clones rose rapidly, then generally contracted before radiologic responses.

The repertoire was sequenced with immunoSEQ multiplex PCR; TCRdb's copy has only in-frame clones and lacks some. The sample records some 120,000 clones, approximately 86% being singletons. The CDR3 contains 16 residues. Per germline, CDR1 MGHRA and CDR2 YSYEKL. The V gene end was trimmed by 2 bases and the J gene end by 2 bases; junction bases not matched to a gene: 5. On this clone itself: What it recognizes is unknown.

TCR sequencing covered a few patients who responded to pembrolizumab. The sample consisted of peripheral blood, taken 44 weeks after starting pembrolizumab. The chain couples TRBV4-1 to TRBJ2-5, with 10 bases aligning to TRBD2. The clonotype comes from an adult with mismatch repair-deficient cancer. The CDR3, as DNA: TGCGCCAGCAGCCAATTAGCGGGAGGAATACAAGAGACCCAGTACTTC. Translation: CASSQLAGGIQETQYF.